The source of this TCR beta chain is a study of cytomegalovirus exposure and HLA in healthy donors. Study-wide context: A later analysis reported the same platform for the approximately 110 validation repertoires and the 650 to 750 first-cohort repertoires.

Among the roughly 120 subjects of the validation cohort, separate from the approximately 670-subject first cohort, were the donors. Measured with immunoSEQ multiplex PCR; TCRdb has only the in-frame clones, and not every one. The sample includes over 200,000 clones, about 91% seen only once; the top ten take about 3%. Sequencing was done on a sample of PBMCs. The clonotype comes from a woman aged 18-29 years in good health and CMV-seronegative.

The CDR3, as DNA: TGTGCCATCAGAGCGGGACAGGGGGGTGAGCAGTTCTTC. Its translation: CAIRAGQGGEQFF. The chain is built from TRBV10-3 and TRBJ2-1, with 11 bases identical to TRBD1. The germline V gene has CDR1 ENHRY and CDR2 SYGVKD. V lost 6 bases and J lost 9; bases outside the gene matches: 4. This CDR3 is built from 13 residues.